The 29 T cell receptor beta chains reported below all come from one sample, sequenced in a study of breast tumors, draining lymph nodes, adjacent tissues. TCRdb re-called the multiplex PCR reads with MiXCR, one entry per CDR3 protein. The data hold more than 100,000 distinct CDR3 sequences, with more than 20% observed a single time. Breast cancer patients provided tissue from their axillary draining lymph nodes. The source material was axillary lymph node tissue. These TCRs come from a female donor with breast cancer. Some clones in this sample may be carry-over from other donors' samples.

This clonotype came up many times. The CDR3 reads CASSPGHGIVDTQYF. Written as DNA, the CDR3 is TGCGCCAGCAGCCCCGGACACGGGATAGTTGATACGCAGTATTTT. The chain links TRBV5-1 to TRBJ2-3; D could derive from TRBD1 or TRBD2 (5 bases each). The CDR3 has 15 amino acids. V was clipped by 4 bases and J by 6 bases, with 18 bases between them. Germline values: CDR1 SGHRS, CDR2 YFSETQ.

This clonotype showed up just a few times. The V call is TRBV6-2 or TRBV6-3, the J call TRBJ2-4; 13 nucleotides line up with TRBD2. Germline lookup yields CDR1 MNHEY and CDR2 SVGEGT. The J segment lost 0 bases and the V segment lost 2 bases, leaving 4 bases of the junction unmatched. The length of the CDR3 is 18 residues. CDR3 region: CASSYGLAGVGAKNIQYF. DNA of the CDR3: TGTGCCAGCAGTTACGGACTAGCGGGAGTTGGAGCCAAAAACATTCAGTACTTC.

At least ten counts were recorded for this clonotype. V is TRBV7-2 and J is TRBJ2-7, with 11 bases that match TRBD1. V gave up 5 bases and J gave up 0 bases; unmatched junction bases: 9. Germline V gene data show CDR1 as SGHTA and CDR2 as FQGNSA. The CDR3 covers 17 residues. CDR3 loop: CASSPRGGTGGSYEQYF. CDR3 DNA sequence: TGTGCCAGCAGCCCGAGAGGGGGGACAGGGGGCTCCTACGAGCAGTACTTC. Together with reference TRBV7-2 and TRBJ2-7, the CDR3 gives the full variable domain: GAGVSQSPSNKVTEKGKDVELRCDPISGHTALYWYRQSLGQGLEFLIYFQGNSAPDKSGLPSDRFSAERTGGSVSTLTIQRTQQEDSAVYLCASSPRGGTGGSYEQYFGPGTRLTVT.

In this sample, this clonotype turned up many times. This rearrangement joins TRBV20-1 to TRBJ2-1; D is uncertain. Trimming took off 3 bases at V and 4 bases at J, with 4 bases between the two ends. Germline V CDR1 and CDR2: DFQATT, SNEGSKA (reference sequence). The length of the CDR3 is 11 residues. The CDR3 bases are TGCAGTGCTAGTGCGTACAATGAGCAGTTCTTC. Protein product: CSASAYNEQFF.

This chain's CDR3 is CASGDGLAGNTGELFF. The CDR3 nucleotides are TGTGCCAGCGGGGATGGACTAGCGGGAAACACCGGGGAGCTGTTTTTT. The J gene is TRBJ2-2, the V gene TRBV6-6; 12 bases map to TRBD2. The CDR3 has 16 amino acids. Trimming at V came to 8 bases and at J to 2 bases, leaving 6 bases not matched to a gene. Germline CDR1 MNHNY, CDR2 SVGAGI (reference sequence).

This clonotype was detected ten times or more. V and J are TRBV12-3 or TRBV12-4 and TRBJ1-5, with D perhaps TRBD1 (5 bases). V lost 5 bases to trimming and J lost 7 bases, with 12 bases between them. The CDR3 is 13 amino acids. This CDR3 is CASSVSGSQPQHF. The CDR3 region has the DNA TGTGCCAGCAGTGTATCAGGGAGCCAGCCCCAGCATTTT.

The rearrangement links TRBV12-3 or TRBV12-4 to TRBJ2-4, with 10 nucleotides matching TRBD2. This CDR3 has 15 residues. The junction had 7 bases not matched to a gene; V was cut back by 6 bases and J by 5 bases. CDR3 nucleotides: TGTGCCAGCAGCCCTAGCGGGAGTGGCGAAAACATTCAGTACTTC. Its protein is CASSPSGSGENIQYF.

In its sample, this clonotype was seen once. This may arise from a read error, as a much more abundant clone is one base away. This chain joins TRBV30 and TRBJ2-7, with 11 nucleotides matching TRBD2. This CDR3 region has 16 residues. Germline V CDR1 and CDR2: GTSNPN, SVGIG (reference sequence). The ends lost 0 bases at V and 1 base at J; junction bases unmatched: 5. CDR3 residues: CAWSVGLAGGSYEQYF. CDR3 DNA: TGTGCCTGGAGTGTAGGGCTAGCGGGAGGATCCTACGAGCAGTACTTC.

Ten or more counts support this clonotype. The V call is TRBV9, the J call TRBJ1-2; no clear D. This CDR3 contains 14 residues. Trimming stripped 0 bases from V and 3 bases from J, with 9 bases between. In germline, CDR1 is SGDLS, CDR2 YYNGEE. The DNA of the CDR3 is TGTGCCAGCAGCGTAGACGGAGATTACTATGGCTACACCTTC. This translates into CASSVDGDYYGYTF.

As regards this clonotype: A much bigger clone sits one base away, suggesting this may be a read error. The chain links TRBV7-2 to TRBJ2-5, with D possibly being TRBD1 or TRBD2 (5 bases each). Germline values: CDR1 SGHTA, CDR2 FQGNSA. The CDR3 sequence is 12 residues long. CDR3: CASSRDQETQCF. Here the CDR3 DNA reads TGTGCCAGCAGCCGGGACCAAGAGACCCAGTGCTTC.

This clonotype appeared many times. The rearrangement links TRBV19 to TRBJ2-1; 15 positions agree with TRBD2. Trimming at V came to 3 bases and at J to 4 bases, leaving 4 bases not matched to a gene. This CDR3 is 17 amino acids long. The germline V gene encodes CDR1 LNHDA and CDR2 SQIVND (reference sequence). This CDR3 reads CASSIRTSGRDYNEQFF. CDR3 bases: TGTGCCAGTAGTATTAGGACTAGCGGGAGGGATTACAATGAGCAGTTCTTC. Full variable domain (rest looked up from reference TRBV19 and TRBJ2-1): DGGITQSPKYLFRKEGQNVTLSCEQNLNHDAMYWYRQDPGQGLRLIYYSQIVNDFQKGDIAEGYSVSREKKESFPLTVTSAQKNPTAFYLCASSIRTSGRDYNEQFFGPGTRLTVL.

The V call is TRBV7-2, the J call TRBJ2-5; the D is unclear. The V gene's germline CDR1 is SGHTA and CDR2 FQGNSA. With 6 bases removed from V and 5 bases from J, the gap between germline ends came to 19 bases. The CDR3 length is 15 residues. The CDR3 sequence: CASRYGLPAGETQYF. The CDR3 coding sequence is TGTGCCAGCAGATACGGCCTCCCCGCCGGGGAGACCCAGTACTTC.

Of note for this clonotype: A read error is possible here, since a much larger clone lies one base away. V gene TRBV6-5 combines with J gene TRBJ1-5, with D tentatively TRBD1 (5 bases). CDR3 length: 15 residues. V shed 8 bases and J shed 3 bases, with 17 bases lying between them. Germline values: CDR1 MNHEY, CDR2 SVGAGI. CDR3 coding DNA: TGTGCCAGCGGCTCCGACAGAAACCTCAATCAGCCCCAGCATTTT. Its protein product is CASGSDRNLNQPQHF.

This clonotype has more than one count but fewer than ten. The V gene is TRBV20-1, the J gene TRBJ2-2; 8 nucleotides match TRBD1. Germline assignment: CDR1 DFQATT and CDR2 SNEGSKA (reference sequence). V lost 6 bases and J lost 4; bases outside the gene matches: 13. The CDR3 is 16 residues long. CDR3 loop: CSAKLHQGAATGELFF. In nucleotides, the CDR3 is TGCAGTGCAAAGCTACACCAGGGGGCGGCCACCGGGGAGCTGTTTTTT.

This clonotype appeared many times. This chain connects TRBV4-3 to TRBJ2-7, with D tentatively TRBD1 or TRBD2 (5 bases each). The germline V gene encodes CDR1 LGHNA and CDR2 YSLEER. V was shortened by 5 bases and J by 3 bases, with 11 bases between the two germline ends. The CDR3 length is 13 residues. The CDR3, as DNA: TGCGCCAGCAGCGAACGGGACGGCTACGAGCAGTACTTC. It translates to CASSERDGYEQYF.

This clonotype was observed at least ten times. The V gene is TRBV30, the J gene TRBJ2-3, with 10 bases identical to TRBD2. This CDR3 has 15 residues. Germline-derived CDR1 and CDR2 are GTSNPN and SVGIG (reference sequence). The trim removed 6 bases at V and 2 bases at J, leaving 8 bases unmatched. CDR3 DNA: TGTGCCTGTGGCCGGACTAGCGGCCTCACAGATACGCAGTATTTT. Its translation is CACGRTSGLTDTQYF.

With respect to this clonotype: A much larger clone lies one base from this, so it may be a read error. This chain connects TRBV12-3 or TRBV12-4 to TRBJ2-5; 9 bases agree with TRBD2. CDR3 length equals 13 residues. The CDR3 DNA sequence: TGTGCCAGCACGCTAGCGGGACAAGGGACCCAGTACTTC. It specifies CASTLAGQGTQYF.

This clonotype was counted ten times or more. The rearrangement uses TRBV3-1 and TRBJ1-2; 7 bases are a match to TRBD1. The CDR3 consists of 14 residues. Germline V lookup: CDR1 LGHDT, CDR2 YNNKEL (reference sequence). Trimming at V came to 1 base and at J to 8 bases, leaving 7 bases not matched to a gene. The CDR3 DNA is TGTGCCAGCAGCCAAGGAAGGGCAGGGGGGGGCTACACCTTC. It specifies CASSQGRAGGGYTF.

This clonotype was seen at least ten times. The chain combines TRBV7-9 with TRBJ1-4; D not resolved. CDR3 size: 14 residues. CDR1 is SEHNR, CDR2 FQNEAQ, per germline (reference sequence). Trimming removed 3 bases at V and 6 bases at J, with 11 bases between. The CDR3 DNA is TGTGCCAGCAGCTTTGATCAGCGGGATGAAAAACTGTTTTTT. This codes for CASSFDQRDEKLFF.

V is TRBV6-1 and J is TRBJ2-2; D call uncertain. The CDR3 extends over 15 amino acids. Trimming pared 4 bases from V and 0 bases from J, leaving 9 bases between. Germline values: CDR1 MNHNS, CDR2 SASEGT. The CDR3 loop is CASSALDANTGELFF. CDR3 nucleotide sequence: TGTGCCAGCAGTGCTTTGGACGCGAACACCGGGGAGCTGTTTTTT.

The chain combines TRBV30 with TRBJ2-1, with 7 positions matching TRBD2. After removal of 4 bases from V and 7 bases from J, the junction contained 7 bases not matched to a gene. The CDR3 is 13 amino acids. Per the germline V gene, CDR1 is GTSNPN and CDR2 is SVGIG (reference sequence). CDR3 coding DNA: TGTGCCTGGACTAGCGGAGTGGGGAATGAGCAGTTCTTC. Protein product: CAWTSGVGNEQFF.

At least ten counts were recorded for this clonotype. This chain uses TRBV9 with TRBJ2-1, with 14 bases that match TRBD2. Germline CDR1 and CDR2: SGDLS and YYNGEE. This CDR3 has 15 amino acids. Trimming took 2 bases from V and 11 from J; bases not matched to a gene: 6. This CDR3 is CASSVIGTSGSKQFF. Here the CDR3 DNA reads TGTGCCAGCAGCGTCATTGGGACTAGCGGGAGTAAGCAGTTCTTC.

The sample holds a few counts of this clonotype. This chain connects TRBV28 to TRBJ1-3; 8 positions agree with TRBD1. The CDR3 covers 14 residues. With 3 bases clipped from V and 5 bases from J, the junction kept 3 bases outside the gene matches. Germline V CDR1 and CDR2: MDHEN, SYDVKM. For the CDR3, the DNA is TGTGCCAGCAGTTTTCAGGGGGCGAGAAACACCATATATTTT. It is translated as CASSFQGARNTIYF.

This clonotype was counted a single time. A much larger clonotype is one base distant, so this may be a read error. J is TRBJ2-7 and V is TRBV6-2 or TRBV6-3; D is possibly TRBD1 (5 bases). Germline V gene sequence: CDR1 MNHEY, CDR2 SVGEGT. The CDR3 is made up of 16 amino acids. The DNA for the CDR3 is TGTGCCAGCAGTTACTCGAGACAGACCAGCTCCTACGAGCAGTGCTTC. Amino acid sequence: CASSYSRQTSSYEQCF.

The chain employs TRBV9 and TRBJ2-3, with D possibly called TRBD1 or TRBD2 (6 bases each). Germline V gene sequence: CDR1 SGDLS, CDR2 YYNGEE. V was clipped by 2 bases and J by 5 bases, with 15 bases between them. The CDR3 runs 15 residues. The CDR3 spells CASSVSGRGRDTQYF. The CDR3 nucleotides read TGTGCCAGCAGCGTTAGCGGCAGGGGCAGAGATACGCAGTATTTT.

The chain employs TRBV19 and TRBJ2-5; 9 bases are shared with TRBD2. The V gene end was trimmed by 5 bases and the J gene end by 1 base; junction bases not matched to a gene: 8. Germline CDR1 is LNHDA and CDR2 is SQIVND (reference sequence). The CDR3 is made up of 16 amino acids. The CDR3 bases are TGTGCCAGTAGTTGGGGCAGCGGGAGGTCCCAAGAGACCCAGTACTTC. Its protein product is CASSWGSGRSQETQYF. The full variable domain, with the rest looked up from reference TRBV19 and TRBJ2-5, is DGGITQSPKYLFRKEGQNVTLSCEQNLNHDAMYWYRQDPGQGLRLIYYSQIVNDFQKGDIAEGYSVSREKKESFPLTVTSAQKNPTAFYLCASSWGSGRSQETQYFGPGTRLLVL.

This clonotype was observed a single time. A much bigger clone sits one base away, suggesting this may be a read error. The V call is TRBV30, the J call TRBJ1-6; 9 bases fit TRBD1. The CDR3 consists of 15 residues. From germline, CDR1 is GTSNPN and CDR2 SVGIG (reference sequence). CDR3 protein: CAWEDRGSYSSPLHF. The CDR3 DNA follows: TGTGCCTGGGAGGACAGGGGCTCCTATAGTTCACCCCTCCACTTT. Full variable domain (remainder filled in from reference TRBV30 and TRBJ1-6): SQTIHQWPATLVQPVGSPLSLECTVEGTSNPNLYWYRQAAGRGLQLLFYSVGIGQISSEVPQNLSASRPQDRQFILSSKKLLLSDSGFYLCAWEDRGSYSSPLHFGNGTRLTVT.

This clonotype was seen ten or more times. The J gene is TRBJ2-1, the V gene TRBV9; TRBD2 matches at 8 bases. V lost 0 bases to trimming and J lost 7 bases; unmatched junction nucleotides: 9. This CDR3 comprises 16 residues. Looked up from germline, CDR1 is SGDLS and CDR2 is YYNGEE. CDR3 in DNA: TGTGCCAGCAGCGTAGGCACCGGGAGGGGGGTTAATGAGCAGTTCTTC. This sequence encodes CASSVGTGRGVNEQFF.

This clonotype was seen many times. The chain joins TRBV7-2 to TRBJ2-7, with 12 bases lining up with TRBD2. CDR1 and CDR2 (germline): SGHTA, FQGNSA. The CDR3 spans 16 residues. V shed 5 bases and J 6 bases; nucleotides not matched to a gene: 11. CDR3 loop: CASSPTSGRLGGEQYF. The CDR3 DNA is TGTGCCAGCAGCCCCACTAGCGGGAGGCTCGGGGGCGAGCAGTACTTC.